The 17 T cell receptor beta chains presented below share a single source sample, sequenced in a study of OX40 agonist ivuxolimab in advanced cancers. The library was produced with the immunoSEQ multiplex PCR assay. Entries here come from immuneACCESS through TCRdb and include only in-frame sequences with V and J called. Some clones fail to appear in such tables; in the studies checked, an unresolved V gene covers under half of the shortfall, and the cause of the remainder is unknown. For this sample the table gives tens of thousands of clones, of which 91% were detected only once. The biggest ten clones account for 2% to 2.5% of the sample. The specimen comprised CD4+ or CD8+ T cells sorted from blood, sampled in a trial of the OX40 agonist ivuxolimab. These receptors all stem from an adult with an advanced solid tumor such as melanoma, head and neck, liver or kidney cancer.

This chain links TRBV7-6 with TRBJ2-2, with 7 bases fitting TRBD2. V gave up 5 bases and J gave up 8 bases; unmatched junction bases: 5. Germline-derived CDR1 and CDR2 are SGHVS and FNYEAQ. The CDR3 has 13 amino acids. For the CDR3, the DNA is TGTGCCAGCAGCACCAGCGGGGTGGGGGAGCTGTTTTTT. Protein sequence: CASSTSGVGELFF.

As DNA, the CDR3 is TGTGCCACTTCGGACAGCCCGAATCAGCCCCAGCATTTT. Protein: CATSDSPNQPQHF. V is TRBV6-5 and J is TRBJ1-5, with a weak D call TRBD1 (6 bases). With 10 bases removed from V and 4 bases from J, the gap between germline ends came to 14 bases. There are 13 residues in the CDR3. Germline V gene data show CDR1 as MNHEY and CDR2 as SVGAGI.

This clone was seen once. The chain has TRBV7-8 and TRBJ2-7; D might be TRBD2 (6 bases). CDR1 SGHVS and CDR2 FQNEAQ come from the germline V gene. The V gene lost 5 bases and the J gene lost 5 bases, with 13 bases spanning the gap. The CDR3 sequence is 13 residues long. In DNA, the CDR3 is TGTGCCAGCAGCAAGGGAAGGGAGGACGAGCAGTACTTC. Its protein is CASSKGREDEQYF.

The rearrangement links TRBV6-4 to TRBJ2-7; no definite D call. This CDR3 has 13 residues. Trimming stripped 3 bases from V and 7 bases from J, with 13 bases between. Per the germline V gene, CDR1 is MRHNA and CDR2 is SNTAGT. The CDR3 region is CASSESGVGEQYF. The CDR3 DNA sequence: TGTGCCAGCAGTGAAAGTGGGGTCGGGGAGCAGTACTTC.

The chain is built from TRBV28 and TRBJ1-6; 7 bases line up with TRBD1. Per the germline V gene, CDR1 is MDHEN and CDR2 is SYDVKM. V lost 6 bases and J lost 7; bases outside the gene matches: 6. CDR3 length: 14 residues. The CDR3, as DNA: TGTGCCAGCAGGACGACAGGGTGGAATTCACCCCTCCACTTT. This codes for CASRTTGWNSPLHF.

J is TRBJ1-2 and V is TRBV6-1; D remains ambiguous. The V and J ends lost 2 bases and 0 bases respectively, with 16 bases between them. The CDR3 runs 17 residues. CDR1 is MNHNS and CDR2 is SASEGT in the germline V gene. The CDR3 loop reads CASSERDRVAANYGYTF. DNA of the CDR3: TGTGCCAGCAGTGAACGTGACCGGGTAGCGGCTAACTATGGCTACACCTTC.

V and J are TRBV28 and TRBJ2-3; D is uncertain. The germline CDR1 and CDR2 sequences are MDHEN and SYDVKM. This CDR3 region has 10 residues. The V gene lost 9 bases and the J gene lost 2 bases, with 3 bases spanning the gap. The CDR3 loop reads CARITDTQYF. CDR3 sequence (DNA): TGTGCCAGGATCACAGATACGCAGTATTTT.

This rearrangement joins TRBV9 to TRBJ2-7, with 12 nucleotides matching TRBD2. The CDR3 totals 16 residues. With V trimmed by 3 bases and J by 6 bases, 10 bases remained unmatched. Germline V gene sequence: CDR1 SGDLS, CDR2 YYNGEE. The CDR3 sequence: CASSGPFGGLAGEQYF. CDR3 DNA: TGTGCCAGCAGCGGACCCTTTGGGGGACTAGCGGGCGAGCAGTACTTC.

The chain carries TRBV6-5 and TRBJ1-5; a weak D match, TRBD1 (6 bases). V was trimmed by 6 bases and J by 4 bases, leaving 10 bases between them. The V gene's germline CDR1 is MNHEY and CDR2 SVGAGI. The CDR3 consists of 13 residues. The CDR3, as DNA: TGTGCCAGCAGACAGGGAGAGAATCAGCCCCAGCATTTT. Amino acids: CASRQGENQPQHF.

The rearrangement joins TRBV28 to TRBJ1-5, with D possibly being TRBD1 (5 bases). Trimming stripped 3 bases from V and 7 bases from J, with 13 bases between. Looked up from germline, CDR1 is MDHEN and CDR2 is SYDVKM. This CDR3 contains 14 residues. The CDR3 loop is CASSLTRDLQPQHF. In nucleotides, the CDR3 is TGTGCCAGCAGTTTGACAAGGGACCTCCAGCCCCAGCATTTT.

The J gene is TRBJ2-7, the V gene TRBV18, with 9 bases matching TRBD1. The V segment lost 4 bases and the J segment 6 bases; nucleotides outside the gene matches: 7. The CDR3 is made up of 14 amino acids. CDR1 KGHSH and CDR2 LQKENI come from the germline V gene. This CDR3 reads CASSLTGTGTEQYF. For the CDR3, the DNA is TGTGCCAGCTCACTTACCGGGACAGGGACCGAGCAGTACTTC.

V usage is TRBV5-5 and J usage is TRBJ2-3; D possibly corresponds to TRBD1 (6 bases). The length of the CDR3 is 16 residues. V was shortened by 2 bases and J by 0 bases, with 13 bases between the two germline ends. The germline CDR1 and CDR2 sequences are SGHKS and YYEKEE (reference sequence). CDR3 residues: CASSFFRGTSTDTQYF. The CDR3 coding sequence is TGTGCCAGCAGCTTTTTCAGGGGAACCAGCACAGATACGCAGTATTTT.

The chain couples TRBV5-6 to TRBJ2-5, with D possibly matching TRBD2 (5 bases). Germline V gene sequence: CDR1 SGHDT, CDR2 YYEEEE. The CDR3 covers 14 residues. V lost 3 bases and J 2 bases, leaving 11 bases between the germline ends. CDR3 sequence (DNA): TGTGCCAGCAGCTCCATAGCGCTACAAGAGACCCAGTACTTC. Protein sequence: CASSSIALQETQYF. Together with reference TRBV5-6 and TRBJ2-5, the CDR3 gives the full variable domain: DAGVTQSPTHLIKTRGQQVTLRCSPKSGHDTVSWYQQALGQGPQFIFQYYEEEERQRGNFPDRFSGHQFPNYSSELNVNALLLGDSALYLCASSSIALQETQYFGPGTRLLVL.

The chain links TRBV6-6 to TRBJ2-7; D possibly corresponds to TRBD1 (6 bases). Germline V lookup: CDR1 MNHNY, CDR2 SVGAGI (reference sequence). This CDR3 is 14 amino acids long. V shed 5 bases and J shed 0 bases, with 11 bases lying between them. In DNA form, the CDR3 reads TGTGCCAGCAGTGACCCGACAGGCTCCTACGAGCAGTACTTC. Its translation: CASSDPTGSYEQYF.

A few counts support this clone. The chain links TRBV19 to TRBJ2-7; TRBD1 agrees at 9 bases. CDR1 LNHDA and CDR2 SQIVND come from the germline V gene (reference sequence). The CDR3 has 15 residues. The J segment lost 6 bases and the V segment lost 6 bases, leaving 12 bases of the junction unmatched. CDR3 loop: CASSLIGTGRAEQYF. Here the CDR3 DNA reads TGTGCCAGTAGCCTAATCGGGACAGGGCGTGCCGAGCAGTACTTC.

J is TRBJ2-2 and V is TRBV9; a possible D gene is TRBD1 (6 bases). Germline V gene data show CDR1 as SGDLS and CDR2 as YYNGEE. Deletions cut 0 bases from V and 5 bases from J, with 14 bases between. The CDR3 runs to 16 residues. The CDR3 region is CASSVARTVNTGELFF. DNA of the CDR3: TGTGCCAGCAGCGTAGCTAGGACAGTGAATACCGGGGAGCTGTTTTTT.

The chain joins TRBV28 to TRBJ1-4; no clear D gene. Trimming left V 0 bases short and J 0 bases short, with 11 bases between. This CDR3 comprises 17 residues. The germline V gene encodes CDR1 MDHEN and CDR2 SYDVKM. The CDR3 sequence is CASSLWPIRTTNEKLFF. The DNA for the CDR3 is TGTGCCAGCAGTTTATGGCCCATTCGGACAACTAATGAAAAACTGTTTTTT.